This TCR beta chain was recovered during a study of T cells in Graves' hyperthyroidism and ophthalmopathy. RNA transcripts served as the template for amplifying TCR beta CDR3 regions. The HTBI primer set was used in a first-round RT-PCR of the TCR CDR3. TCRdb re-called the multiplex PCR reads through MiXCR, storing one row per CDR3 protein. There are 450,000 to 650,000 distinct CDR3 sequences in the sample; 14% occur only once, and around 7% lies in the top ten. Germline CDR1 is SEHNR and CDR2 is FQNEAQ (reference sequence). CDR3 length equals 15 residues. Germline trimming cut 6 bases from V and 8 bases from J; bases unmatched to any gene: 5.

The chain couples TRBV7-9 to TRBJ2-1; 15 bases align to TRBD2. The specimen was blood. The TCR sequence derives from a woman between 18 and 29 years old with Graves' ophthalmopathy. Here the CDR3 reads CASRGLAGGRHEQFF. CDR3 bases: TGTGCCAGCAGAGGACTAGCGGGAGGGCGCCATGAGCAGTTCTTC.